This entry is about one T cell receptor beta chain. The target antigen is unknown. This sample was taken from a study of chemoradiotherapy in HPV16-positive cancers. Trimming removed 7 bases at V and 7 bases at J, with 11 bases between. Germline V lookup: CDR1 PRHDT, CDR2 FYEKMQ (reference sequence). The CDR3 loop spans 13 amino acids. TCRdb's table, derived via immunoSEQ multiplex PCR, lists solely in-frame clones and lacks some. Of about 8,600 clones in the sample, roughly 80% were seen once. Overall study results and limits: The functional HPV-specific definition rests on just a couple of HPV16-positive patients.

V is TRBV13 and J is TRBJ1-6; D gene uncertain. This receptor was taken from a human donor with HPV-associated anogenital cancer. The specimen was taken from a patient who underwent chemoradiotherapy. CDR3 amino acids: CASTIGVNSPLHF. The CDR3 DNA reads TGTGCCAGCACCATCGGAGTCAATTCACCCCTCCACTTT.